This T cell receptor (beta chain) was sequenced for a study of blood T cell repertoires in COVID-19. About the research overall: Sample material is recorded as cDNA or gDNA derived from T cells, B-cell-depleted T cells, or PBMCs.

CDR3 length: 14 residues. In germline, CDR1 is SEHNR, CDR2 FQNEAQ (reference sequence). V shed 5 bases, J shed 1 base, and the junction held 4 bases outside the gene matches. Source study methods: The assay estimated nucleated cells by amplifying reference gene primers. Sequencing was performed with immunoSEQ multiplex PCR; in TCRdb, only in-frame clones are kept and a portion is missing. V, J and clone size derive from that table, while D and trimming were established from the DNA sequence. The data hold more than 250,000 clones, with 70% to 90% observed a single time. This receptor was taken from a human donor in a cohort sampled during active COVID-19. The sequencing input was peripheral blood. V is TRBV7-9 and J is TRBJ2-7, with TRBD2 matching 8 bases. CDR3 sequence: CASSPSGGSYEQYF. The CDR3 DNA sequence: TGTGCCAGCAGCCCGTCGGGGGGGTCCTACGAGCAGTACTTC.